This T cell receptor (beta chain) comes out of a study of blood T cell repertoires in COVID-19. Study at large: Acute-phase and convalescent COVID-19 samples originated in the United States, Italy and Spain. Sample material is recorded as cDNA or gDNA derived from T cells, B-cell-depleted T cells, or PBMCs.

This clone has just a few counts. Per the study methods: Quantification of nucleated cells was approximated via reference gene primer amplification. Assay used: immunoSEQ multiplex PCR; TCRdb lists only in-frame clones, some missing. That table is the source of V, J and clone size, and D and trimming were worked out from the DNA. This table holds under 200,000 clones, less than 90% found once. The sequenced sample was peripheral blood. This TCR was recovered from a woman aged 70 to 79 with COVID-19, enrolled during active disease.

The DNA for the CDR3 is TGCGCCAGCAGCTCGGGTCCCGACGCCCCCTATGGCTACACCTTC. It specifies CASSSGPDAPYGYTF. The V gene is TRBV5-1, the J gene TRBJ1-2; D ambiguous. The germline V gene has CDR1 SGHRS and CDR2 YFSETQ. V lost 3 bases to trimming and J lost 4 bases, with 16 bases between them. CDR3 size: 15 residues.